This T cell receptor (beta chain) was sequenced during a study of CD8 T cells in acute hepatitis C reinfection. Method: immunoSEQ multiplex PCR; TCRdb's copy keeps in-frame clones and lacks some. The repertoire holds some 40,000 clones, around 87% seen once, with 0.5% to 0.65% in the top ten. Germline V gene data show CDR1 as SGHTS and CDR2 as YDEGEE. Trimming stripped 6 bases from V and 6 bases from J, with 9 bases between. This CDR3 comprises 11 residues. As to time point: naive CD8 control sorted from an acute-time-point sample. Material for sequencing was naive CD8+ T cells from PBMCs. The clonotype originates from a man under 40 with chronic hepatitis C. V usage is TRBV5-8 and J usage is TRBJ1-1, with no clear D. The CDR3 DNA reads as TGTGCCAGCAACCTCAGGTCTGAAGCTTTCTTT. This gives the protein CASNLRSEAFF.